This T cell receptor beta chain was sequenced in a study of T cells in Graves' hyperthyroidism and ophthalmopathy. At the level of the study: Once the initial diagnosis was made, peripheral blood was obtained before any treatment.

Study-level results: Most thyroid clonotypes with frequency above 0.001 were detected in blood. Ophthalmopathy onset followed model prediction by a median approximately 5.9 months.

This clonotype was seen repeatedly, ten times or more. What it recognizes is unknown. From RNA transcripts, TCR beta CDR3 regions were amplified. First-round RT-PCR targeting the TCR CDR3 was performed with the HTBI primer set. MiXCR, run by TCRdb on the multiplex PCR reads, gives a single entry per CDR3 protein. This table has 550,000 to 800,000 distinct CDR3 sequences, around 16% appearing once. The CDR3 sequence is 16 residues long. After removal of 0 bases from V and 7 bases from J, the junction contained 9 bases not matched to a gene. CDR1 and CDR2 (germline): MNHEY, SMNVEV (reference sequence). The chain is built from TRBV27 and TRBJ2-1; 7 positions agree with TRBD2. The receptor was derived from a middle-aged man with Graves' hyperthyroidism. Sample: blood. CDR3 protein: CASSLSGLEVRNEQFF. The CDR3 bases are TGTGCCAGCAGTTTATCCGGACTAGAGGTTCGGAATGAGCAGTTCTTC.